The rows below give T cell receptor beta chains drawn from one sample of a study of neoadjuvant nivolumab and ipilimumab in lung cancer. Sequenced by immunoSEQ multiplex PCR; TCRdb stores in-frame clones only, minus some. The table records tens of thousands of clones, approximately 80% of them present only once. This specimen consisted of peripheral blood, obtained before neoadjuvant nivolumab, alone or with ipilimumab. Receptor source: an adult with non-small cell lung cancer. CDR3s leave out the opening cysteine and the closing phenylalanine or tryptophan.

cdr3_aa j_call v_call
ASSQDNDLSREAF TRBJ1-1 TRBV4-2
ASRARTEAF TRBJ1-1 TRBV2
ASSLELQETQY TRBJ2-5 TRBV7-2
ASSRGFMNTEAF TRBJ1-1 TRBV6-1
ASSPGLAGASSTDTQY TRBJ2-3 TRBV19
ASALTGDYEQY TRBJ2-7 TRBV12-5
ASSQDRYQPQH TRBJ1-5 TRBV4-3
ASSPAGTNTEAF TRBJ1-1 TRBV18
ASSRLTASRGTQY TRBJ2-5 TRBV7-2
ASSLIGDSPNEKLF TRBJ1-4 TRBV5-1
ASSLRQGVRNEQF TRBJ2-1 TRBV5-1
ASSLGRGFSNQPQH TRBJ1-5 TRBV7-8
ASSSRRLAGGQETQY TRBJ2-5 TRBV13
ASSLVGDRGSRYT TRBJ1-2 TRBV5-4
ASSLIGTHSGNTIY TRBJ1-3 TRBV5-1
ASSSDWDGNQPQH TRBJ1-5 TRBV2
ASSYSGQGYNEQF TRBJ2-1 TRBV6-5
ASRPDRGIYGYT TRBJ1-2 TRBV6-5
ASREPGQGFNEQY TRBJ2-7 TRBV6-1
ASSVGLDSVTDTQY TRBJ2-3 TRBV9